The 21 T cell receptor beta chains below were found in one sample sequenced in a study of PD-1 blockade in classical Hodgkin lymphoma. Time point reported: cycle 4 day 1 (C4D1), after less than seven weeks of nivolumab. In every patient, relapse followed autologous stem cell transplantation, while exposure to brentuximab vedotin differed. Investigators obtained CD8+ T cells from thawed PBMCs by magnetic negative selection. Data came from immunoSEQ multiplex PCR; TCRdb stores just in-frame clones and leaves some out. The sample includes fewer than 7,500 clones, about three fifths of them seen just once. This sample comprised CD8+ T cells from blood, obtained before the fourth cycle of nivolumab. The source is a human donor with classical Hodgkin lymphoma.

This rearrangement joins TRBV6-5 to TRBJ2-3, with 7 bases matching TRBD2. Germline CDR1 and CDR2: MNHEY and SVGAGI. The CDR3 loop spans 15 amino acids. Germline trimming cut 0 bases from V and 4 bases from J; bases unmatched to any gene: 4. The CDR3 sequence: CASSYSAGEADTQYF. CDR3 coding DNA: TGTGCCAGCAGTTACTCGGCGGGAGAGGCAGATACGCAGTATTTT.

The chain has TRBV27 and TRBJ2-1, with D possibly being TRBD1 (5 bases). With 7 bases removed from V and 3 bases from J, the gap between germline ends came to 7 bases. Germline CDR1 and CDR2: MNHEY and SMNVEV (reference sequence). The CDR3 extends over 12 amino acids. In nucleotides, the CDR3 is TGTGCCAGCATAGGGGACTACAATGAGCAGTTCTTC. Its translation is CASIGDYNEQFF.

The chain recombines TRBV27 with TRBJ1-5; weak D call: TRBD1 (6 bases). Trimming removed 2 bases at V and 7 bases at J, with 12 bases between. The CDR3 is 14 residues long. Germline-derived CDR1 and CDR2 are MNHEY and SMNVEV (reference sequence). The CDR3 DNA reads TGTGCCAGCAGTTTAGGGCAGGGGCACCAGCCCCAGCATTTT. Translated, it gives CASSLGQGHQPQHF.

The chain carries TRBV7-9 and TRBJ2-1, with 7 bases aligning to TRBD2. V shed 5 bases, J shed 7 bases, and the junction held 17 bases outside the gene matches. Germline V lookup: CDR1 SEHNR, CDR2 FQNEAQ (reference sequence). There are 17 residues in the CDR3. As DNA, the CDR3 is TGTGCCAGCAGCGACTCCAGTTTTCGGGCGGGGGTTAATGAGCAGTTCTTC. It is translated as CASSDSSFRAGVNEQFF.

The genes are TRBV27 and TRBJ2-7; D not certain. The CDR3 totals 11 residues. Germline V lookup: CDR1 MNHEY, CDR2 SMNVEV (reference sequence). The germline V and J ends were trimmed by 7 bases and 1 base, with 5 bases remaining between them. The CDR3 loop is CASKVSYEQYF. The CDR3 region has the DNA TGTGCCAGCAAAGTTTCCTACGAGCAGTACTTC.

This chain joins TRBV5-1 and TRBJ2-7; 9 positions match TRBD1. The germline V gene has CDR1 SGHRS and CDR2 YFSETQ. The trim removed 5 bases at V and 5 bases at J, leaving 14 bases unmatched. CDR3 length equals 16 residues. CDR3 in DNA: TGCGCCAGCAGGGTTTCTCCGGGACAGGGAGACGACGAGCAGTACTTC. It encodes CASRVSPGQGDDEQYF.

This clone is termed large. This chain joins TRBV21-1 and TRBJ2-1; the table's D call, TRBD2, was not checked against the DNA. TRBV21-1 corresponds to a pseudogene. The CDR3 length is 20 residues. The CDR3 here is CASSKEVRGASGRIGNEQFF. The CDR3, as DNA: TGTGCCAGCAGCAAAGAGGTCCGAGGAGCTAGCGGGAGAATTGGGAATGAGCAGTTCTTC.

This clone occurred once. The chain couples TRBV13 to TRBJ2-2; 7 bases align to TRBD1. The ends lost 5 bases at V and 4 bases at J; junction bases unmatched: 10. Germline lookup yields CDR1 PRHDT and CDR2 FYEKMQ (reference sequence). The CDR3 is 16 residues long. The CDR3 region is CASSTRQGSSTGELFF. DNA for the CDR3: TGTGCCAGCAGCACGAGACAGGGTAGTTCCACCGGGGAGCTGTTTTTT.

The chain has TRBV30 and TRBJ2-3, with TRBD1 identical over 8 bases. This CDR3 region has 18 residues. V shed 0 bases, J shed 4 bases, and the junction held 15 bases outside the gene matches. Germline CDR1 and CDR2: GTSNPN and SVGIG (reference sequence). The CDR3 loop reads CAWSVWPPETGESDTQYF. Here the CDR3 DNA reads TGTGCCTGGAGTGTATGGCCCCCCGAGACAGGGGAATCAGATACGCAGTATTTT. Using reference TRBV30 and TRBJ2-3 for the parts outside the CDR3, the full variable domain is SQTIHQWPATLVQPVGSPLSLECTVEGTSNPNLYWYRQAAGRGLQLLFYSVGIGQISSEVPQNLSASRPQDRQFILSSKKLLLSDSGFYLCAWSVWPPETGESDTQYFGPGTRLTVL.

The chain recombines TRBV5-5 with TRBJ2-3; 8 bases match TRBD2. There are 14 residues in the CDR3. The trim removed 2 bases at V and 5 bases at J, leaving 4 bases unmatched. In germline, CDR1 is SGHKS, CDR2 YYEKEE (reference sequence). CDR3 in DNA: TGTGCCAGCAGCTTATCGGCGGGAGGAGATACGCAGTATTTT. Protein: CASSLSAGGDTQYF.

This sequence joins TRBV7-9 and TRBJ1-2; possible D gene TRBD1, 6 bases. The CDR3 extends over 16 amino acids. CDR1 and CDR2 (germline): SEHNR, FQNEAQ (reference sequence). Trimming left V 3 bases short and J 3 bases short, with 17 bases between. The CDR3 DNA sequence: TGTGCCAGCAGCTTTCTCCCGGCAGGGGTTCACTATGGCTACACCTTC. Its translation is CASSFLPAGVHYGYTF.

In nucleotides, the CDR3 is TGTGCCAGCTTCCTTACCGGGCCTAACTCCTACGAGCAGTACTTC. This translates into CASFLTGPNSYEQYF. The gene calls are TRBV27 and TRBJ2-7; D is undetermined. CDR1 and CDR2 from the germline V gene are MNHEY and SMNVEV (reference sequence). There are 15 residues in the CDR3. The V end lost 8 bases, the J end lost 0 bases, and 17 bases lay between the germline ends.

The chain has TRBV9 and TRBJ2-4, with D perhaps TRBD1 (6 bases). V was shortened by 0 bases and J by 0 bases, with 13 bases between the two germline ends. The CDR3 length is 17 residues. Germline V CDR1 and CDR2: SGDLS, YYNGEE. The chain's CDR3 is CASSVAPGHLAKNIQYF. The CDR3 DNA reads TGTGCCAGCAGCGTAGCTCCGGGACACTTAGCCAAAAACATTCAGTACTTC. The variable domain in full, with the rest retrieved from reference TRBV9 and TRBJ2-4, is DSGVTQTPKHLITATGQRVTLRCSPRSGDLSVYWYQQSLDQGLQFLIQYYNGEERAKGNILERFSAQQFPDLHSELNLSSLELGDSALYFCASSVAPGHLAKNIQYFGAGTRLSVL.

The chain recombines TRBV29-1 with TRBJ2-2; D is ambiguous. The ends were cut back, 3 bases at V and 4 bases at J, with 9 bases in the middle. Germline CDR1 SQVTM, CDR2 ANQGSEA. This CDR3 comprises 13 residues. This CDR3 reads CSVDPQSTGELFF. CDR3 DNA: TGCAGCGTTGATCCACAGAGCACCGGGGAGCTGTTTTTT.

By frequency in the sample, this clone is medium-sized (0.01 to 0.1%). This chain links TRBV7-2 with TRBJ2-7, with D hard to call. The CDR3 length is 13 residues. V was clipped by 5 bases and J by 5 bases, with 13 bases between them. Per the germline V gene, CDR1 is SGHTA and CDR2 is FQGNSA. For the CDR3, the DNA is TGTGCCAGCAGCACAATGGGGAACCACGAGCAGTACTTC. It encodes CASSTMGNHEQYF.

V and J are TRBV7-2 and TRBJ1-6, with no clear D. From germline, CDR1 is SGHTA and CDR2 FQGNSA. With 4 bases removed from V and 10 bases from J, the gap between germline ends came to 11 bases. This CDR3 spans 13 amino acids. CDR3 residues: CASSYYQSSPLHF. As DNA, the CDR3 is TGTGCCAGCAGCTATTATCAGAGCTCACCCCTCCACTTT.

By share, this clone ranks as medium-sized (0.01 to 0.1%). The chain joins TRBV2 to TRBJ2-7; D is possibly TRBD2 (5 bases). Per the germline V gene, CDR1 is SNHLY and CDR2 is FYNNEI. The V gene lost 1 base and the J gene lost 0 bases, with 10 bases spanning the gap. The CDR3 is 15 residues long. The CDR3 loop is CASSEGSGISYEQYF. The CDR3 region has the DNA TGTGCCAGCAGTGAAGGGTCCGGGATCTCCTACGAGCAGTACTTC.

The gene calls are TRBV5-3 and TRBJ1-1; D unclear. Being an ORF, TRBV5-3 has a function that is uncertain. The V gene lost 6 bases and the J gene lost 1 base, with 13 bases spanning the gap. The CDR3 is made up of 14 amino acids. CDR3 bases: TGTGCCAGAATACCTGGCCCTCAGAACACTGAAGCTTTCTTT. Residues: CARIPGPQNTEAFF.

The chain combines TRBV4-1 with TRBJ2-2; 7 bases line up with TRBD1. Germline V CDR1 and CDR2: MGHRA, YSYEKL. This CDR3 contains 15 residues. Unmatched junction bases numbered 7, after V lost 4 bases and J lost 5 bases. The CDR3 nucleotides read TGCGCCAGCAGCCCAACCACGACAGGGACCGGGGAGCTGTTTTTT. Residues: CASSPTTTGTGELFF.

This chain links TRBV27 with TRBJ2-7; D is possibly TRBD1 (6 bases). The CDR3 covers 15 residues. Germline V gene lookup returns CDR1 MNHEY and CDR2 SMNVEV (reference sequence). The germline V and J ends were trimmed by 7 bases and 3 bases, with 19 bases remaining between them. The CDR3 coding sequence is TGTGCCAGCAAAAGCCTCGGGACATCCATCTACGAGCAGTACTTC. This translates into CASKSLGTSIYEQYF.

Here the CDR3 DNA reads TGTGCCAGCATCCACGACAGGGCCCGGTTCATGAACACTGAAGCTTTCTTT. Residues: CASIHDRARFMNTEAFF. The chain is built from TRBV28 and TRBJ1-1; 7 bases map to TRBD1. The J segment lost 0 bases and the V segment lost 7 bases, leaving 14 bases of the junction unmatched. Germline CDR1 and CDR2: MDHEN and SYDVKM. The CDR3 has 17 residues.